This paragraph reports one T cell receptor (beta chain). This entry comes from a study of blood T cell repertoires in COVID-19. Profiling relied on immunoSEQ multiplex PCR, and the TCRdb table lists in-frame clones only, not all of them. The data hold about 270,000 clones, with 86% observed a single time. CDR1 is LNHDA and CDR2 is SQIVND in the germline V gene (reference sequence). Unmatched junction bases numbered 10, after V lost 7 bases and J lost 1 base. CDR3 length: 19 amino acids. The source is a man aged 40-50 years who had recovered from COVID-19. The V and J genes are TRBV19 and TRBJ2-6, with 13 bases matching TRBD2. Sequences were obtained from peripheral blood. In nucleotides, the CDR3 is TGTGCCAGTACGGCCTCACTAGCGGGAGGGAGGTCTGGGGCCAACGTCCTGACTTTC. It codes for CASTASLAGGRSGANVLTF.